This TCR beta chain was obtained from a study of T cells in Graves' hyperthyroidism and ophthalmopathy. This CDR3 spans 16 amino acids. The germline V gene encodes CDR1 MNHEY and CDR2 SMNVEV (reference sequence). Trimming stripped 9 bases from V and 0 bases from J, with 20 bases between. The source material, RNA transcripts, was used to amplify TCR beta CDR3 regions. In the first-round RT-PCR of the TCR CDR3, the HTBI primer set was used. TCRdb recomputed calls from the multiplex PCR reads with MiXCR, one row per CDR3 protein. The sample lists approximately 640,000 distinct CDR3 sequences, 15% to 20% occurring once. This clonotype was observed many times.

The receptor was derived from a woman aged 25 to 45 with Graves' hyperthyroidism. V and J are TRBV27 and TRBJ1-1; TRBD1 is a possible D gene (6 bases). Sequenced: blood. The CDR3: CASLGQSWGMNTEAFF. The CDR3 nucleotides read TGTGCCAGTCTAGGACAGTCATGGGGGATGAACACTGAAGCTTTCTTT.